These 20 T cell receptor beta chains were all obtained from the same sample, sequenced in a study of T cells in localized non-small cell lung cancer (TCRdb year 2020). Libraries were made using the immunoSEQ multiplex PCR assay. TCRdb stores this immuneACCESS table with in-frame sequences only. Part of the clones is absent; in the studies checked, under half of the shortfall reflects unresolved V genes, and no reason is known for the rest. The sample yields about 78,000 clones; about four fifths were counted once. Approximately 2.8% of the sample is taken by the ten largest. The sequencing here drew on peripheral blood, taken before any cancer treatment. The receptors stem from a man aged 35-69 years with stage I lung adenocarcinoma.

The rearrangement links TRBV11-2 to TRBJ1-2, with 8 bases fitting TRBD1. The CDR3 consists of 15 residues. Germline assignment: CDR1 SGHAT and CDR2 FQNNGV. After removal of 6 bases from V and 8 bases from J, the junction contained 14 bases not matched to a gene. CDR3 nucleotides: TGTGCCAGCAGGAAGTTGGGTCAGGGGGCAGGCGGCTACACCTTC. It yields the protein CASRKLGQGAGGYTF.

The rearrangement uses TRBV18 and TRBJ1-1, with TRBD1 as a possible D gene (6 bases). CDR1 and CDR2 from the germline V gene are KGHSH and LQKENI. This CDR3 has 15 residues. V gave up 2 bases and J gave up 1 base, with 11 bases separating them. The CDR3: CASSPGQTGNTEAFF. CDR3 bases: TGTGCCAGCTCACCAGGTCAGACAGGGAACACTGAAGCTTTCTTT.

This clone occurred once. The V gene is TRBV2, the J gene TRBJ2-3; D gene ambiguous. CDR3 length: 15 amino acids. V dropped 5 bases and J dropped 0 bases, with 12 bases sitting between them. In germline, CDR1 is SNHLY, CDR2 FYNNEI. The CDR3 is CASSYSGLSTDTQYF. CDR3 DNA sequence: TGTGCCAGCAGTTATTCGGGTTTAAGCACAGATACGCAGTATTTT.

The chain uses TRBV27 and TRBJ2-2, with a tentative D call TRBD2 (6 bases). CDR1 and CDR2 from the germline V gene are MNHEY and SMNVEV (reference sequence). With 5 bases removed from V and 5 bases from J, the gap between germline ends came to 12 bases. The CDR3 has 14 residues. CDR3 sequence reads: CASSISGATGELFF. The CDR3 DNA follows: TGTGCCAGCAGTATTTCGGGAGCTACCGGGGAGCTGTTTTTT.

This clone was found a few times. The rearrangement links TRBV6-5 to TRBJ1-3; D remains unclear. V lost 2 bases and J 4 bases, leaving 12 bases between the germline ends. Germline V gives CDR1 MNHEY, CDR2 SVGAGI. The length of the CDR3 is 15 residues. The CDR3 bases are TGTGCCAGCAGTTACAGCCCTCAGAGCGGAAACACCATATATTTT. It yields the protein CASSYSPQSGNTIYF.

The V call is TRBV2, the J call TRBJ1-5; 7 nucleotides agree with TRBD1. Germline assignment: CDR1 SNHLY and CDR2 FYNNEI. V lost 3 bases, J lost 3 bases, and 2 bases stayed unmatched. This CDR3 is built from 14 residues. In DNA form, the CDR3 reads TGTGCCAGCAGTGATGGGACAGACAATCAGCCCCAGCATTTT. Protein product: CASSDGTDNQPQHF.

The chain employs TRBV11-3 and TRBJ2-1; D is perhaps TRBD2 (6 bases). V shed 3 bases and J shed 6 bases, with 12 bases lying between them. CDR1 is SGHNT and CDR2 is YENEEA in the germline V gene. The CDR3 loop spans 14 amino acids. CDR3 in DNA: TGTGCCAGCAGCTTGGAGACTAGGGCCAATGAGCAGTTCTTC. Protein: CASSLETRANEQFF.

This rearrangement joins TRBV6-6 to TRBJ1-1, with D uncertain. The V end was cut by 6 bases, the J end by 2 bases, with 13 bases between. The CDR3 totals 14 residues. Germline CDR1 is MNHNY and CDR2 is SVGAGI (reference sequence). The CDR3 nucleotides read TGTGCCAGCAGAAAAGCGACCGGAAACACTGAAGCTTTCTTT. Residues: CASRKATGNTEAFF.

This clone was detected a few times. The chain employs TRBV7-8 and TRBJ2-1, with TRBD2 identical over 8 bases. Germline V lookup: CDR1 SGHVS, CDR2 FQNEAQ. The CDR3 runs to 17 residues. Trimming at V came to 4 bases and at J to 0 bases, leaving 8 bases not matched to a gene. This CDR3 reads CASSSSGRVSSYNEQFF. In DNA form, the CDR3 reads TGTGCCAGCAGCTCCTCCGGGAGGGTTAGCTCCTACAATGAGCAGTTCTTC.

The genes are TRBV5-1 and TRBJ2-7, with D possibly TRBD1 on 6 matching bases. The CDR3 is made up of 14 amino acids. The germline V gene has CDR1 SGHRS and CDR2 YFSETQ. V was clipped by 0 bases and J by 9 bases, with 16 bases between them. The CDR3 sequence: CASSLGDILRGQYF. The CDR3 coding sequence is TGCGCCAGCAGCTTGGGGGACATTCTACGAGGGCAGTACTTC. Together with reference TRBV5-1 and TRBJ2-7, the CDR3 gives the full variable domain: KAGVTQTPRYLIKTRGQQVTLSCSPISGHRSVSWYQQTPGQGLQFLFEYFSETQRNKGNFPGRFSGRQFSNSRSEMNVSTLELGDSALYLCASSLGDILRGQYFGPGTRLTVT.

Here the CDR3 reads CASSSGGLGTGELFF. CDR3 bases: TGTGCCAGCAGTTCTGGGGGGCTTGGGACCGGGGAGCTGTTTTTT. The genes are TRBV5-4 and TRBJ2-2, with D perhaps being TRBD1 or TRBD2 (6 bases each). V dropped 5 bases and J dropped 5 bases, with 16 bases sitting between them. Per the germline V gene, CDR1 is SGHNT and CDR2 is YYREEE (reference sequence). This CDR3 comprises 15 residues.

The chain is built from TRBV18 and TRBJ2-1, with D possibly matching TRBD1 (5 bases). The CDR3 spans 14 residues. The germline CDR1 and CDR2 sequences are KGHSH and LQKENI. V lost 2 bases, J lost 9 bases, and 14 bases lay in between. Written as DNA, the CDR3 is TGTGCCAGCTCACCAATTCCAGGGCAGGGTGAGCAGTTCTTC. Protein sequence: CASSPIPGQGEQFF.

The CDR3 sequence is CSAGPGSYEQYF. The DNA of the CDR3 is TGCAGCGCCGGACCGGGCTCCTACGAGCAGTACTTC. The chain links TRBV29-1 to TRBJ2-7; D gene ambiguous. This CDR3 spans 12 amino acids. V lost 7 bases to trimming and J lost 0 bases, with 10 bases between them. The V gene's germline CDR1 is SQVTM and CDR2 ANQGSEA.

The gene calls are TRBV7-2 and TRBJ2-1, with 7 bases aligning to TRBD1. With V trimmed by 1 base and J by 12 bases, 9 bases remained unmatched. This CDR3 region has 14 residues. The germline V gene encodes CDR1 SGHTA and CDR2 FQGNSA. The CDR3 spells CASSLGGGAKVQFF. The DNA for the CDR3 is TGTGCCAGCAGCTTAGGAGGGGGCGCTAAGGTGCAGTTCTTC. Together with reference TRBV7-2 and TRBJ2-1, the CDR3 gives the full variable domain: GAGVSQSPSNKVTEKGKDVELRCDPISGHTALYWYRQSLGQGLEFLIYFQGNSAPDKSGLPSDRFSAERTGGSVSTLTIQRTQQEDSAVYLCASSLGGGAKVQFFGPGTRLTVL.

The chain is built from TRBV7-2 and TRBJ1-6; a possible D gene is TRBD1 (5 bases). From germline, CDR1 is SGHTA and CDR2 FQGNSA. The V end was cut by 5 bases, the J end by 0 bases, with 14 bases between. The CDR3 is 17 residues long. The CDR3: CASSMGGQSSYNSPLHF. CDR3 in DNA: TGTGCCAGCAGCATGGGGGGTCAGAGCTCCTATAATTCACCCCTCCACTTT.

V gene TRBV6-1 combines with J gene TRBJ1-5; TRBD1 matches at 7 bases. After removal of 2 bases from V and 7 bases from J, the junction contained 5 bases not matched to a gene. Germline values: CDR1 MNHNS, CDR2 SASEGT. CDR3 length equals 14 residues. DNA for the CDR3: TGTGCCAGCAGTGAACACAGGGGTGCCCAGCCCCAGCATTTT. As protein: CASSEHRGAQPQHF.

The chain employs TRBV6-5 and TRBJ1-6; D gene uncertain. The germline CDR1 and CDR2 sequences are MNHEY and SVGAGI. Trimming stripped 5 bases from V and 4 bases from J, with 6 bases between. The CDR3 covers 13 residues. This CDR3 reads CASSKEYNSPLHF. The DNA for the CDR3 is TGTGCCAGCAGTAAAGAATATAATTCACCCCTCCACTTT.

This clone was seen only once. Other DNA sequences in the sample encode the same CDR3. CDR3 region: CASSPRDTDTQYF. For the CDR3, the DNA is TGTGCCAGCTCACCACGGGACACAGATACGCAGTATTTT. This chain connects TRBV18 to TRBJ2-3; no clear D. This CDR3 has 13 residues. V gave up 1 base and J gave up 2 bases, with 4 bases separating them. Germline V lookup: CDR1 KGHSH, CDR2 LQKENI.

The V gene is TRBV9, the J gene TRBJ1-6, with no clear D. V was shortened by 2 bases and J by 8 bases, with 14 bases between the two germline ends. CDR3 length: 15 amino acids. CDR1 and CDR2 (germline): SGDLS, YYNGEE. CDR3 in amino acids: CASSVGGNRDSPLHF. As DNA, the CDR3 is TGTGCCAGCAGCGTGGGAGGGAATCGCGATTCACCCCTCCACTTT.

This rearrangement joins TRBV2 to TRBJ1-2, with no clear D. Germline CDR1 reads SNHLY; CDR2 reads FYNNEI. V was pared by 3 bases and J by 8 bases, with 16 bases between. The CDR3 sequence is 14 residues long. The CDR3 reads CASSEWRAQLGYTF. DNA for the CDR3: TGTGCCAGCAGTGAGTGGAGGGCCCAGTTGGGCTACACCTTC. The whole variable domain, filled in from reference TRBV2 and TRBJ1-2, reads EPEVTQTPSHQVTQMGQEVILRCVPISNHLYFYWYRQILGQKVEFLVSFYNNEISEKSEIFDDQFSVERPDGSNFTLKIRSTKLEDSAMYFCASSEWRAQLGYTFGSGTRLTVV.